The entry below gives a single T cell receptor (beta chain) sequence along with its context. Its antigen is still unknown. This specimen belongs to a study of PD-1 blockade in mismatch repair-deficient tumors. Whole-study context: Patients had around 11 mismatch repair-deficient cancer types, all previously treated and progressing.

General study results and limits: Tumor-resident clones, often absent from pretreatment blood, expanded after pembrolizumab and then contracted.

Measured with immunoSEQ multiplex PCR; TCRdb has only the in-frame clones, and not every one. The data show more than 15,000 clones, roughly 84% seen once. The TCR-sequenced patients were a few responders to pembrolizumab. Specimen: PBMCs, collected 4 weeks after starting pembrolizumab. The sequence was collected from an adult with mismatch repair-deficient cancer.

The DNA of the CDR3 is TGTGCCATCAGTGAGGCCCCTATTGCGGGAGGCCTCTCCGAGCAGTACTTC. Its translation is CAISEAPIAGGLSEQYF. The chain joins TRBV10-3 to TRBJ2-7; TRBD2 matches 8 bases. This CDR3 is built from 17 residues. Germline V gene data show CDR1 as ENHRY and CDR2 as SYGVKD. Trimming took 2 bases from V and 6 from J; bases not matched to a gene: 15.